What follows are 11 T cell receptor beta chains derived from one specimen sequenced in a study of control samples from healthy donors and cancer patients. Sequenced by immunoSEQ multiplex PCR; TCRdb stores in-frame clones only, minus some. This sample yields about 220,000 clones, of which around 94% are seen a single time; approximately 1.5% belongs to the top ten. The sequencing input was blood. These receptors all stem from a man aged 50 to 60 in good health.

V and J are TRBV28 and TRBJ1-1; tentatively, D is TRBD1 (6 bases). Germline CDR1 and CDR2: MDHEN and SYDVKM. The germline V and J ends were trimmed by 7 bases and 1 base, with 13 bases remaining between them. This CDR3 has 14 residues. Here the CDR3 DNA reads TGTGCCAGCAATGGGGGGCTAGGGAACACTGAAGCTTTCTTT. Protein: CASNGGLGNTEAFF.

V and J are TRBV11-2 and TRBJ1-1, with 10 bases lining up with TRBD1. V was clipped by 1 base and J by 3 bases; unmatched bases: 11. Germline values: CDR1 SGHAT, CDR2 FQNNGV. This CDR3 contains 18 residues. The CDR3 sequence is CASSLGSVRQGADTEAFF. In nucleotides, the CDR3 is TGTGCCAGCAGCTTAGGCTCCGTTCGACAGGGGGCGGACACTGAAGCTTTCTTT. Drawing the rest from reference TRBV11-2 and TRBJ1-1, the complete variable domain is EAGVAQSPRYKIIEKRQSVAFWCNPISGHATLYWYQQILGQGPKLLIQFQNNGVVDDSQLPKDRFSAERLKGVDSTLKIQPAKLEDSAVYLCASSLGSVRQGADTEAFFGQGTRLTVV.

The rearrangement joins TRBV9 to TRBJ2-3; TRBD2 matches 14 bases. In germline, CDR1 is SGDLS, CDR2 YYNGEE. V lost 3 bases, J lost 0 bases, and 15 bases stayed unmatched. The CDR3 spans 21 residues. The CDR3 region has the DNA TGTGCCAGCAGCGGCGGACTAGCGGGGGGCCTAAGCAGGGCTAGCACAGATACGCAGTATTTT. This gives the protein CASSGGLAGGLSRASTDTQYF.

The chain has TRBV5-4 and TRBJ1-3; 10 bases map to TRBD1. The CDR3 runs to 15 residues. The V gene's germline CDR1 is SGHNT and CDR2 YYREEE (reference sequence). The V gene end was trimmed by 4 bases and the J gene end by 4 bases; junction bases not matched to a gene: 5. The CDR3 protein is CASSPDRGRGNTIYF. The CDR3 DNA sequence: TGTGCCAGCAGCCCTGACAGGGGGCGCGGAAACACCATATATTTT.

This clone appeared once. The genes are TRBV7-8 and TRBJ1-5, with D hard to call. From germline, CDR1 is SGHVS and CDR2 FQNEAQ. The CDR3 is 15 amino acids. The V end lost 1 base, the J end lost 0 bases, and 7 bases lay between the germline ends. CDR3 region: CASSLDGISNQPQHF. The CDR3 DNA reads TGTGCCAGCAGCTTAGACGGCATTAGCAATCAGCCCCAGCATTTT.

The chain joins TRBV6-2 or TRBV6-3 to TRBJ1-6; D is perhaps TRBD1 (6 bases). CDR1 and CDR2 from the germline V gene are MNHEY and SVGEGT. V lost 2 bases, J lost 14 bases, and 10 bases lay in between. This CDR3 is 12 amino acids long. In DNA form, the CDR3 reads TGTGCCAGCAGTTACATGGGGACAACCCTCCACTTT. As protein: CASSYMGTTLHF.

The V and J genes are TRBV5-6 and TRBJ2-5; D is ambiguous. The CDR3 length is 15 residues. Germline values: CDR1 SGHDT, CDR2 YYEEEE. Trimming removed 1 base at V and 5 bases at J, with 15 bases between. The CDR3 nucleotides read TGTGCCAGCAGCTTGCCGGACGGTTATGGGGAGACCCAGTACTTC. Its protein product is CASSLPDGYGETQYF.

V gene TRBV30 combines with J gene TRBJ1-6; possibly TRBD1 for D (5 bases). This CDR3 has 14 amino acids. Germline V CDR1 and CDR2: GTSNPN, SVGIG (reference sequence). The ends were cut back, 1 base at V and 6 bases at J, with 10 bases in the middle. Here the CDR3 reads CAWSEGPTNSPLHF. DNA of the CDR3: TGTGCCTGGAGTGAGGGACCCACTAATTCACCCCTCCACTTT.

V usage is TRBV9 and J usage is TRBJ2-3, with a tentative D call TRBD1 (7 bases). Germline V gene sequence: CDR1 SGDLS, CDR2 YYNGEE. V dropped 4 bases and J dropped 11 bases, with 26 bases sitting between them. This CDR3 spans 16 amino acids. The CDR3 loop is CASSPFGGQSQFGQYF. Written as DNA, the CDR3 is TGTGCCAGCAGCCCTTTCGGGGGACAGTCCCAATTCGGGCAGTATTTT.

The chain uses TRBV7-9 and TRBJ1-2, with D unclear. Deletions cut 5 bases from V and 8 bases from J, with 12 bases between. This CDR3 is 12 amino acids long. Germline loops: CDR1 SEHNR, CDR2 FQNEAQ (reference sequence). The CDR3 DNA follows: TGTGCCAGCAGCCGTAGCAATGAGGGCTACACCTTC. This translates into CASSRSNEGYTF.

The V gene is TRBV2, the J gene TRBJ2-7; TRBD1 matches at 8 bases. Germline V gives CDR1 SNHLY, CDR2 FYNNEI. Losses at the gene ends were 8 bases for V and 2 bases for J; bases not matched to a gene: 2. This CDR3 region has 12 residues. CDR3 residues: CASSDRAYEQYV. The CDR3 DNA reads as TGTGCCAGCTCGGACAGGGCCTACGAGCAGTACGTC.